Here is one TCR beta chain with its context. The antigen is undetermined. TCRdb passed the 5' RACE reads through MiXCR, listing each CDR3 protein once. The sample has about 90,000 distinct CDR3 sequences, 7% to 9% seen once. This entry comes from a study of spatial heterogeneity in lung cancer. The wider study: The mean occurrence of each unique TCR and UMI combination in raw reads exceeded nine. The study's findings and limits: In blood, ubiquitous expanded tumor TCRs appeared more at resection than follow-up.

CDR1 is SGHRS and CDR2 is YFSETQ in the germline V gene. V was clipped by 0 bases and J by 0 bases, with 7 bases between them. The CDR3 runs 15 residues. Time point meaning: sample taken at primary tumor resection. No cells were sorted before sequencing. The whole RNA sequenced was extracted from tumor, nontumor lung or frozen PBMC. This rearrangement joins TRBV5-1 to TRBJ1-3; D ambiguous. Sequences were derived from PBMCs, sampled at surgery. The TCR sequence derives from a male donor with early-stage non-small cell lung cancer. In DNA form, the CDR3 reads TGCGCCAGCAGCTTGGGCACCAACTCTGGAAACACCATATATTTT. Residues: CASSLGTNSGNTIYF.